This TCR beta chain was documented in a study of HIV-infected patients and healthy controls. Overall study context: By the second bleed, viral load was undetectable in about 70% of the 16 patients.

Notes on the study in general: Size-matching overweighted rare events from HIV-infected data when comparing patients with controls. Study cohorts differed slightly in age and sex, but this did not explain diversity differences. A major limitation was that merely sixteen HIV-infected individuals were processed.

The table lists this clonotype with many counts. Its matching antigen is unknown. Roughly three months, about 14 weeks, into antiretroviral therapy, follow-up blood was collected. Whole blood was used without fractionation, so all unsorted peripheral T cells were included. cDNA was made from 500 ng RNA using alpha and beta constant primers. Alpha and beta chain libraries were made separately by chain-specific third strand synthesis with multiplexing indices. TCRdb used MiXCR to reprocess the 5' RACE reads, holding one entry per CDR3 protein. The data show more than 7,500 distinct CDR3 sequences, with roughly 9% seen just once and approximately 11% held by the top ten. The CDR3 has 16 residues. Germline lookup yields CDR1 DFQATT and CDR2 SNEGSKA (reference sequence). After removal of 0 bases from V and 3 bases from J, the junction contained 5 bases not matched to a gene.

The V gene is TRBV20-1, the J gene TRBJ2-2; TRBD1 matches at 9 bases. The material was blood, obtained during antiretroviral therapy. The sequence came from an adult with HIV infection. CDR3 in DNA: TGCAGTGCTAGAGATGGGGGACAGGGACACACCGGGGAGCTGTTTTTT. Translation gives CSARDGGQGHTGELFF.